A single sample is the source of the 30 T cell receptor beta chains below, sequenced in a study of CD8 T cells in ankylosing spondylitis. Via MiXCR, TCRdb re-called the 5' RACE reads, giving one row per CDR3 protein. The sample yields fewer than 400,000 distinct CDR3 sequences, roughly 14% seen once. Sample: blood, either unsorted or a sorted T cell fraction (not recorded which). The receptors originated from a male donor with ankylosing spondylitis or in good health (not recorded which).

This clonotype was picked up a small number of times. The chain is built from TRBV9 and TRBJ2-1, with 7 nucleotides matching TRBD2. V was clipped by 0 bases and J by 6 bases; unmatched bases: 12. Germline loops: CDR1 SGDLS, CDR2 YYNGEE. The CDR3 length is 17 residues. CDR3 amino acids: CASSVGIAGPLLNEQFF. Here the CDR3 DNA reads TGTGCCAGCAGCGTAGGGATAGCGGGCCCCCTCCTCAATGAGCAGTTCTTC. Based on the CDR3 plus reference TRBV9 and TRBJ2-1, the full variable domain is DSGVTQTPKHLITATGQRVTLRCSPRSGDLSVYWYQQSLDQGLQFLIQYYNGEERAKGNILERFSAQQFPDLHSELNLSSLELGDSALYFCASSVGIAGPLLNEQFFGPGTRLTVL.

This clonotype was found a few times. CDR3 DNA sequence: TGCGCCAGCAGTCGATCAGGGCCCGTCTACGAGCAGTACTTC. Translating gives CASSRSGPVYEQYF. The chain links TRBV5-1 to TRBJ2-7, with D perhaps matching TRBD1 (5 bases). The germline CDR1 and CDR2 sequences are SGHRS and YFSETQ. The V and J ends lost 5 bases and 3 bases respectively, with 15 bases between them. This CDR3 is built from 14 residues.

V gene TRBV30 combines with J gene TRBJ2-1; no clear D. Germline V lookup: CDR1 GTSNPN, CDR2 SVGIG (reference sequence). There are 15 residues in the CDR3. Trimming took 1 base from V and 1 from J, leaving 11 bases between them. The CDR3 nucleotides are TGTGCCTGGAGTGGCCCGGGCCTTTCCTACAATGAGCAGTTCTTC. This sequence encodes CAWSGPGLSYNEQFF. The full variable domain, with the rest looked up from reference TRBV30 and TRBJ2-1, is SQTIHQWPATLVQPVGSPLSLECTVEGTSNPNLYWYRQAAGRGLQLLFYSVGIGQISSEVPQNLSASRPQDRQFILSSKKLLLSDSGFYLCAWSGPGLSYNEQFFGPGTRLTVL.

The genes are TRBV6-1 and TRBJ2-5; D could derive from TRBD1 or TRBD2 (7 bases each). The CDR3 is made up of 15 amino acids. Trimming stripped 6 bases from V and 2 bases from J, with 16 bases between. CDR1 is MNHNS and CDR2 is SASEGT in the germline V gene. The CDR3 DNA is TGTGCCAGCAGGACCAGCGGGACAGCACAAGAGACCCAGTACTTC. This encodes CASRTSGTAQETQYF.

This clonotype was recorded a few times. The chain links TRBV6-2 or TRBV6-3 to TRBJ1-3, with D possibly TRBD1 on 6 matching bases. Between the trimmed V and J ends, which lost 6 bases and 1 base, there was a span of 7 bases. There are 13 residues in the CDR3. In germline, CDR1 is MNHEY, CDR2 SVGEGT. Here the CDR3 DNA reads TGTGCCAGCAGCGGACAGTCTGGAAACACCATATATTTT. As protein: CASSGQSGNTIYF.

This clonotype was picked up many times. The rearrangement links TRBV6-5 to TRBJ1-1; D possibly corresponds to TRBD1 (5 bases). This CDR3 contains 16 residues. Germline assignment: CDR1 MNHEY and CDR2 SVGAGI. Trimming shortened V by 5 bases and J by 0 bases, and 16 bases separated the two germline ends. The CDR3 DNA sequence: TGTGCCAGCAGTCAACCTCGGGGGGTCATGAACACTGAAGCTTTCTTT. Translating it yields CASSQPRGVMNTEAFF.

This clonotype was found a few times. The J gene is TRBJ1-2, the V gene TRBV3-1; the match to TRBD1 covers 10 bases. Germline loops: CDR1 LGHDT, CDR2 YNNKEL (reference sequence). This CDR3 is built from 14 residues. After removal of 8 bases from V and 3 bases from J, the junction contained 6 bases not matched to a gene. The CDR3 here is CASAPGTGDYGYTF. CDR3 in DNA: TGTGCCAGCGCACCCGGGACAGGGGACTATGGCTACACCTTC.

V is TRBV12-5 and J is TRBJ2-7, with D possibly being TRBD1 (5 bases). Per the germline V gene, CDR1 is LGHNT and CDR2 is FRNRAP. V was clipped by 1 base and J by 2 bases, with 9 bases between them. This CDR3 comprises 14 residues. The CDR3 loop is CASGLGQGAYEQYF. The CDR3 DNA follows: TGTGCTAGTGGTTTGGGGCAGGGTGCCTACGAGCAGTACTTC.

This clonotype appeared a few times. The CDR3 DNA is TGTGCCATCAGCCAGGACGCGTATGAAGCTTTCTTT. Translating it yields CAISQDAYEAFF. The chain is built from TRBV10-3 and TRBJ1-1, with D uncertain. This CDR3 comprises 12 residues. Deletions cut 6 bases from V and 7 bases from J, with 12 bases between. CDR1 and CDR2 (germline): ENHRY, SYGVKD.

This rearrangement joins TRBV3-1 to TRBJ2-1; 7 bases map to TRBD2. Losses at the gene ends were 8 bases for V and 1 base for J; bases not matched to a gene: 5. In germline, CDR1 is LGHDT, CDR2 YNNKEL (reference sequence). The CDR3 sequence is 14 residues long. In nucleotides, the CDR3 is TGTGCCAGCGCCCAAGCGGGGTCCTACAATGAGCAGTTCTTC. This translates into CASAQAGSYNEQFF.

This clonotype has more than one count but fewer than ten. The gene calls are TRBV12-3 or TRBV12-4 and TRBJ2-2; D call uncertain. The CDR3 totals 13 residues. V was pared by 1 base and J by 6 bases, with 6 bases between. CDR3 sequence reads: CASSLVRSGELFF. In nucleotides, the CDR3 is TGTGCCAGCAGTTTAGTCCGGTCCGGGGAGCTGTTTTTT.

This clonotype was seen a few times. V gene TRBV7-2 combines with J gene TRBJ2-1; D could derive from TRBD1 or TRBD2 (5 bases each). Germline V gives CDR1 SGHTA, CDR2 FQGNSA. V was pared by 4 bases and J by 10 bases, with 23 bases between. The CDR3 loop spans 16 amino acids. The CDR3 DNA sequence: TGTGCCAGCAGCTCCACAAGGGACCGACCAATTATGGAGCAGTTCTTC. It yields the protein CASSSTRDRPIMEQFF. Drawing the rest from reference TRBV7-2 and TRBJ2-1, the complete variable domain is GAGVSQSPSNKVTEKGKDVELRCDPISGHTALYWYRQSLGQGLEFLIYFQGNSAPDKSGLPSDRFSAERTGGSVSTLTIQRTQQEDSAVYLCASSSTRDRPIMEQFFGPGTRLTVL.

This clonotype was observed a few times. J is TRBJ1-2 and V is TRBV27; D is uncertain. The CDR3 length is 14 residues. CDR1 and CDR2 (germline): MNHEY, SMNVEV (reference sequence). Trimming removed 8 bases at V and 4 bases at J, with 17 bases between. In DNA form, the CDR3 reads TGTGCCAGCCGGGAGAGGATGGGAGGCTATGGCTACACCTTC. Translation: CASRERMGGYGYTF.

This clonotype appeared a few times. The genes are TRBV20-1 and TRBJ1-2; tentatively, D is TRBD1 (6 bases). From germline, CDR1 is DFQATT and CDR2 SNEGSKA (reference sequence). V was shortened by 6 bases and J by 5 bases, with 16 bases between the two germline ends. The CDR3 consists of 13 residues. The DNA for the CDR3 is TGCAGTGCGCCCCTTTGGCAGGGGTATGGCTACACCTTC. Its protein is CSAPLWQGYGYTF.

At least ten counts were recorded for this clonotype. V is TRBV5-1 and J is TRBJ1-1; D gene uncertain. Trimming took off 0 bases at V and 0 bases at J, with 6 bases between the two ends. This CDR3 spans 14 amino acids. Germline CDR1 SGHRS, CDR2 YFSETQ. The chain's CDR3 is CASSLARMNTEAFF. CDR3 coding DNA: TGCGCCAGCAGCTTGGCCAGGATGAACACTGAAGCTTTCTTT.

This clonotype was detected a few times. J is TRBJ1-5 and V is TRBV7-2; 8 bases map to TRBD1. J gave up 5 bases and V 5 bases, and 5 bases lay outside the gene matches. CDR1 is SGHTA, CDR2 FQGNSA, per germline. This CDR3 region has 14 residues. The CDR3 protein is CASSPRQGHQPQHF. In DNA, the CDR3 is TGTGCCAGCAGCCCACGACAGGGGCATCAGCCCCAGCATTTT. Full variable domain (missing parts from reference TRBV7-2 and TRBJ1-5): GAGVSQSPSNKVTEKGKDVELRCDPISGHTALYWYRQSLGQGLEFLIYFQGNSAPDKSGLPSDRFSAERTGGSVSTLTIQRTQQEDSAVYLCASSPRQGHQPQHFGDGTRLSIL.

This clonotype was counted between two and nine times. This CDR3 is CASGQPAYGYTF. In nucleotides, the CDR3 is TGTGCCAGCGGACAGCCAGCCTATGGCTACACCTTC. The chain carries TRBV6-5 and TRBJ1-2, with D possibly being TRBD1 (6 bases). Germline V lookup: CDR1 MNHEY, CDR2 SVGAGI. This CDR3 has 12 amino acids. Deletions cut 8 bases from V and 4 bases from J, with 11 bases between.

This clonotype was recorded a few times. This chain uses TRBV7-8 with TRBJ1-1; D not resolved. The CDR3 totals 11 residues. Germline loops: CDR1 SGHVS, CDR2 FQNEAQ. The V end was cut by 8 bases, the J end by 2 bases, with 6 bases between. For the CDR3, the DNA is TGTGCCAGCTTCGCTAACACTGAAGCTTTCTTT. This encodes CASFANTEAFF.

This clonotype came up a few times. This chain joins TRBV20-1 and TRBJ2-3; 15 bases agree with TRBD2. The length of the CDR3 is 18 residues. Germline trimming cut 3 bases from V and 3 bases from J; bases unmatched to any gene: 10. Germline CDR1 DFQATT, CDR2 SNEGSKA (reference sequence). The CDR3 is CSASPGLAGGSWTDTQYF. CDR3 in DNA: TGCAGTGCTAGCCCGGGACTAGCGGGAGGTTCCTGGACAGATACGCAGTATTTT.

This clonotype appeared a few times. CDR3 coding DNA: TGCGCCAGCAGCAACCAGGCTAGCGGGAATTATCGGGAGCTGTTTTTT. The encoded protein is CASSNQASGNYRELFF. V and J are TRBV5-1 and TRBJ2-2; 9 bases agree with TRBD2. The V gene's germline CDR1 is SGHRS and CDR2 YFSETQ. This CDR3 is 16 amino acids long. J was trimmed by 9 bases and V by 4 bases; bases with no gene match: 13.

This clonotype was counted a few times. This chain connects TRBV5-5 to TRBJ1-1; D ambiguous. The CDR3 runs to 12 residues. With 4 bases removed from V and 2 bases from J, the gap between germline ends came to 6 bases. Germline CDR1 SGHKS, CDR2 YYEKEE (reference sequence). The CDR3 loop is CASSPHNTEAFF. DNA of the CDR3: TGTGCCAGCAGCCCACATAACACTGAAGCTTTCTTT.

J is TRBJ2-7 and V is TRBV30; TRBD2 aligns across 11 bases. Germline CDR1 is GTSNPN and CDR2 is SVGIG (reference sequence). CDR3 length equals 14 residues. CDR3 amino acids: CMAELAGVAGEQYF. CDR3 in DNA: TGTATGGCCGAACTAGCGGGAGTAGCAGGCGAGCAGTACTTC.

This clonotype was seen ten or more times. The chain employs TRBV10-3 and TRBJ2-2; the match to TRBD1 covers 9 bases. The CDR3 sequence is 15 residues long. The germline V gene encodes CDR1 ENHRY and CDR2 SYGVKD. Trimming removed 6 bases from V and 4 bases from J; junction bases left unmatched: 6. The CDR3: CAISGTGHGTGELFF. The CDR3 DNA reads as TGTGCCATCAGCGGGACAGGGCACGGCACCGGGGAGCTGTTTTTT.

This clonotype was found many times. The chain couples TRBV12-3 or TRBV12-4 to TRBJ1-3; TRBD1 matches at 8 bases. This CDR3 has 14 residues. J was trimmed by 2 bases and V by 5 bases; bases with no gene match: 2. The CDR3 sequence is CASSPTGAGNTIYF. CDR3 nucleotides: TGTGCCAGCAGTCCGACAGGGGCTGGAAACACCATATATTTT.

This clonotype was seen only a few times. V usage is TRBV30 and J usage is TRBJ1-1; D is unclear. The CDR3 is 14 amino acids. Germline CDR1 is GTSNPN and CDR2 is SVGIG (reference sequence). V was shortened by 2 bases and J by 6 bases, with 16 bases between the two germline ends. As DNA, the CDR3 is TGTGCCTGGAGTAGAAAGGGTGGAAGAGCTGAAGCTTTCTTT. It is translated as CAWSRKGGRAEAFF.

The J gene is TRBJ2-7, the V gene TRBV5-1; D call uncertain. CDR3 size: 17 residues. V was clipped by 1 base and J by 6 bases, with 23 bases between them. Germline V gives CDR1 SGHRS, CDR2 YFSETQ. The CDR3, as DNA: TGCGCCAGCAGCTTGAATGGGCCAAACATTCCTACGAGCGAGCAGTACTTC. It yields the protein CASSLNGPNIPTSEQYF.

The DNA of the CDR3 is TGTGCCAGCAGCTCCCTCCGGGGGGCGGACTATGGCTACACCTTC. Encoded protein: CASSSLRGADYGYTF. The rearrangement links TRBV7-8 to TRBJ1-2, with D possibly being TRBD1 (6 bases). The CDR3 consists of 15 residues. Germline CDR1 and CDR2: SGHVS and FQNEAQ. With 4 bases removed from V and 3 bases from J, the gap between germline ends came to 15 bases.

CDR3 nucleotides: TGTGCCTGGAGTGTAAATTACGAGCAGTACTTC. It encodes CAWSVNYEQYF. The chain couples TRBV30 to TRBJ2-7; D uncertain. The CDR3 runs to 11 residues. Germline V gene data show CDR1 as GTSNPN and CDR2 as SVGIG (reference sequence). Trimming removed 0 bases from V and 4 bases from J, with 4 bases in between.

This clonotype came up a few times. The chain couples TRBV20-1 to TRBJ1-5; TRBD1 might be the D (5 bases). Germline V gives CDR1 DFQATT, CDR2 SNEGSKA (reference sequence). V gave up 4 bases and J gave up 9 bases, with 13 bases separating them. CDR3 length: 12 residues. CDR3 in DNA: TGCAGTGCTACTAAAGGTGGGGGGCCCCAGCATTTT. Translation gives CSATKGGGPQHF.

The V and J genes are TRBV5-1 and TRBJ1-4, with D uncertain. This CDR3 comprises 14 residues. Germline V gives CDR1 SGHRS, CDR2 YFSETQ. V was cut by 4 bases and J by 8 bases, with 15 bases left in between. This CDR3 is CASSPGQTGEKLFF. Here the CDR3 DNA reads TGCGCCAGCAGCCCGGGTCAAACTGGGGAAAAACTGTTTTTT.